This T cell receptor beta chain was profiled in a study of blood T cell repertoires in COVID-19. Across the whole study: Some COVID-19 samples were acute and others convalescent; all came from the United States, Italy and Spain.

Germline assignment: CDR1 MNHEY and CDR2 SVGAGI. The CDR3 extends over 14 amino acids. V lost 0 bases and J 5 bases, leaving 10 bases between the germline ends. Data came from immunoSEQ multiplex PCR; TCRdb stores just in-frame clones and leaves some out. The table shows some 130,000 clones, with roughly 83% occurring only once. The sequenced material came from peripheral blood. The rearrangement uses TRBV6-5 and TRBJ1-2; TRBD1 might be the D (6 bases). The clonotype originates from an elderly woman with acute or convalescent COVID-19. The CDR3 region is CASSYSARGYGYTF. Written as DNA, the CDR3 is TGTGCCAGCAGTTACTCAGCCAGGGGTTATGGCTACACCTTC.